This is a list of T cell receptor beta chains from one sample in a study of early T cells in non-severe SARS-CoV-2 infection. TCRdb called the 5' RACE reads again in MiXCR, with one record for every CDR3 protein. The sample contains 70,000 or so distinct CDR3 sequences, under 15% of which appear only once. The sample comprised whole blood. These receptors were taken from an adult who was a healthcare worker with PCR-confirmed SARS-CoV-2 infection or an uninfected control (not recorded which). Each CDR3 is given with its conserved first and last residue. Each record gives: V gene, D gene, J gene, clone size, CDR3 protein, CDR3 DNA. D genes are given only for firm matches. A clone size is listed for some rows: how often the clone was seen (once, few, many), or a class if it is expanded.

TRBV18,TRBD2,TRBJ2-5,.,CASSPGSGGQETQYF,TGTGCCAGCTCACCCGGTAGCGGGGGCCAAGAGACCCAGTACTTC
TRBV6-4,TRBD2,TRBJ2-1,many,CASSDSTSGSYNEQFF,TGTGCCAGCAGTGACTCTACTAGCGGCTCCTACAATGAGCAGTTCTTC
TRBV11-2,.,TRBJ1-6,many,CASSLGPGLNSPLHF,TGTGCCAGCAGCTTAGGACCGGGACTAAATTCACCCCTCCACTTT
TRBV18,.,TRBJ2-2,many,CASSPDAELFF,TGTGCCAGCTCACCAGACGCGGAGCTGTTTTTT
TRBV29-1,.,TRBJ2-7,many,CSVGAPGYEQYF,TGCAGCGTTGGGGCCCCGGGGTACGAGCAGTACTTC
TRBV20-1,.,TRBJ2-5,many,CSARDRRAGGETQYF,TGCAGTGCTAGAGATCGGAGGGCCGGGGGAGAGACCCAGTACTTC
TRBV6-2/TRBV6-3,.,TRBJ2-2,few,CASSRVRSGELFF,TGTGCCAGCAGTCGAGTGAGGTCAGGGGAGCTGTTTTTT
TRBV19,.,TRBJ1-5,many,CASRASSRSAGPQHF,TGTGCCAGTAGGGCGTCGAGCCGCTCTGCAGGGCCCCAGCATTTT
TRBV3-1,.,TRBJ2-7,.,CASSQERLSSYEQYF,TGTGCCAGCAGCCAAGAAAGGCTTAGCTCCTACGAGCAGTACTTC
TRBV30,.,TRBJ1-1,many,CAWSVRGQRAFF,TGTGCCTGGAGTGTAAGGGGCCAGCGAGCTTTCTTT
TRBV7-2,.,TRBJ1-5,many,CASGHRDQPQHF,TGTGCCAGCGGACACAGGGATCAGCCCCAGCATTTT
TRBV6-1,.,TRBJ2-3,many,CASSEGNVYRTDTQYF,TGTGCCAGCAGTGAAGGAAACGTTTACCGCACAGATACGCAGTATTTT
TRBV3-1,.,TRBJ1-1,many,CASSWIHRNTEAFF,TGTGCCAGCAGCTGGATACACCGGAACACTGAAGCTTTCTTT
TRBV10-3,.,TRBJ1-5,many,CAISGRASNQPQHF,TGTGCCATCAGTGGCAGGGCCAGCAATCAGCCCCAGCATTTT
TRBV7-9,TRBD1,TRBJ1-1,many,CASSSLPGQGAWAEAFF,TGTGCCAGCAGCTCGCTCCCCGGACAGGGGGCATGGGCTGAAGCTTTCTTT
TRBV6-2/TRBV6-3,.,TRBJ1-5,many,CASSGGGDSNQPQHF,TGTGCCAGCAGCGGCGGGGGGGATAGCAATCAGCCCCAGCATTTT
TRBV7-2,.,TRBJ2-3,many,CASSLVAGIRTDTQYF,TGTGCCAGCAGCTTAGTGGCGGGAATACGCACAGATACGCAGTATTTT
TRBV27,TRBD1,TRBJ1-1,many,CASSLLRDRATEAFF,TGTGCCAGCAGTTTACTCCGGGACAGAGCCACTGAAGCTTTCTTT
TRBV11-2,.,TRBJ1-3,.,CASSLGPISGNTIYF,TGTGCCAGCAGCTTAGGGCCAATCTCTGGAAACACCATATATTTT
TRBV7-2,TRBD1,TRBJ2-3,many,CASSRDRGQTDTQYF,TGTGCCAGCAGCCGCGACAGGGGGCAAACAGATACGCAGTATTTT
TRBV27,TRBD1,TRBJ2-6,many,CASRPGQGRVGANVLTF,TGTGCCAGCAGGCCGGGACAGGGGAGGGTTGGGGCCAACGTCCTGACTTTC
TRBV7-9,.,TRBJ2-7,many,CASSLDGGRYEQYF,TGTGCCAGCAGCTTAGATGGGGGCCGCTACGAGCAGTACTTC
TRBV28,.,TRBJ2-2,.,CASKDSNTGELFF,TGTGCCAGCAAAGACAGCAACACCGGGGAGCTGTTTTTT
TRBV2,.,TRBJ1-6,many,CASNPRTLTNSPLHF,TGTGCCAGCAATCCCAGGACGTTGACGAATTCACCCCTCCACTTT
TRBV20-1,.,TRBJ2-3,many,CSARLPDRGGGDTQYF,TGCAGTGCTAGACTTCCCGACAGGGGCGGGGGGGATACGCAGTATTTT
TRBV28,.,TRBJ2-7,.,CASSYRLTYEQYF,TGTGCCAGCAGCTACAGGTTAACCTACGAGCAGTACTTC
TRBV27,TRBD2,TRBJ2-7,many,CASSLSMLGEGREEQYF,TGTGCCAGCAGTTTATCTATGTTGGGGGAGGGCCGAGAAGAGCAGTACTTC
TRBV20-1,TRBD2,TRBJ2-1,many,CSAQLAGTYNEQFF,TGCAGTGCTCAACTAGCGGGGACCTACAATGAGCAGTTCTTC
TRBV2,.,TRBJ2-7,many,CASSERGEQYF,TGTGCCAGCAGTGAAAGGGGGGAGCAGTACTTC
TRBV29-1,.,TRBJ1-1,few,CSVLGNTEAFF,TGCAGCGTTCTGGGGAACACTGAAGCTTTCTTT